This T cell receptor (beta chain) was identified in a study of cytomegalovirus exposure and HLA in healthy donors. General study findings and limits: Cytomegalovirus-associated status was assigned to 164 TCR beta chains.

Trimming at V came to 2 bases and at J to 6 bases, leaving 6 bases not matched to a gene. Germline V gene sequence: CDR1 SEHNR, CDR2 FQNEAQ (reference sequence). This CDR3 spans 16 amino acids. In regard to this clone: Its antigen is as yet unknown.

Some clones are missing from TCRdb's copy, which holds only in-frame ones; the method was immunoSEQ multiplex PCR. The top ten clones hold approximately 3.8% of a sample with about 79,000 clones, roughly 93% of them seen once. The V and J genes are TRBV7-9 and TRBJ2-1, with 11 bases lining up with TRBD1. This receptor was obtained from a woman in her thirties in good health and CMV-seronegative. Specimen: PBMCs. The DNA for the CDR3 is TGTGCCAGCAGCTTAACCGGACAGGGGGCTTCCAATGAGCAGTTCTTC. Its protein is CASSLTGQGASNEQFF.